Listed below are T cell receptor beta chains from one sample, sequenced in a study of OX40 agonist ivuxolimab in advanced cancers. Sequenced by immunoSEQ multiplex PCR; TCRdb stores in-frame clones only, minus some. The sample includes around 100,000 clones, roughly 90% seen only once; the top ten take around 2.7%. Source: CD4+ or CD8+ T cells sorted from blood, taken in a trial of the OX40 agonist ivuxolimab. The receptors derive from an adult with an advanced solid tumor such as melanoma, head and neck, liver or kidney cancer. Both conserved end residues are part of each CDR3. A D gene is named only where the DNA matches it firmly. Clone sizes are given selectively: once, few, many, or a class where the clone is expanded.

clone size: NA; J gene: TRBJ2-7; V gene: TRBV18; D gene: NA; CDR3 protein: CASSPPRAGDTYEQYF; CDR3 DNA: TGTGCCAGCTCACCACCCAGGGCAGGTGATACCTACGAGCAGTACTTC
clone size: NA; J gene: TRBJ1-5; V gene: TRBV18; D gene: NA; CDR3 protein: CASSPPSPYSNQPQHF; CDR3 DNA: TGTGCCAGCTCACCACCTTCTCCCTATAGCAATCAGCCCCAGCATTTT
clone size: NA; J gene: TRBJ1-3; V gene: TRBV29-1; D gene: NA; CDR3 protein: CSVDPTGAGNTIYF; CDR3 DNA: TGCAGCGTTGACCCGACGGGGGCTGGAAACACCATATATTTT
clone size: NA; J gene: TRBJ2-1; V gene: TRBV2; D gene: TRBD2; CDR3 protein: CASSDLVAGGLFF; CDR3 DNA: TGTGCCAGCAGTGATCTAGTTGCGGGAGGGCTTTTCTTC
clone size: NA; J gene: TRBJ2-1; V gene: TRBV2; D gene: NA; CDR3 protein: CASSPVYNEQFF; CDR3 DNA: TGTGCCAGCAGTCCCGTGTACAATGAGCAGTTCTTC
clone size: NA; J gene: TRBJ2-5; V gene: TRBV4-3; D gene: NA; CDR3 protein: CASSQGSGSRETQYF; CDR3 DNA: TGCGCCAGCAGCCAAGGGTCCGGGAGTCGAGAGACCCAGTACTTC
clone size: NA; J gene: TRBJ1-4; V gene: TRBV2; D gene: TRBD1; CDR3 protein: CASSGGQGPLGGLFF; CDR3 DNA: TGTGCCAGCAGTGGCGGACAGGGCCCTTTGGGTGGACTGTTTTTT
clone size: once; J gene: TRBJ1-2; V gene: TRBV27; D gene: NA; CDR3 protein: CASRMSGPNTLDYGYTF; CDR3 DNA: TGTGCCAGCAGAATGAGCGGGCCCAACACCCTAGACTATGGCTACACCTTC
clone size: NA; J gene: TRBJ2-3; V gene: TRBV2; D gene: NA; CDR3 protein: CASSERVRTDTQYF; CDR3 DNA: TGTGCCAGCAGTGAGAGGGTCCGCACAGATACGCAGTATTTT
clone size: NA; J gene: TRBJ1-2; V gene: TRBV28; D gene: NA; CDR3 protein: CASRGFGYGGPNYGYTF; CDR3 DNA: TGTGCCAGCAGGGGGTTTGGTTACGGGGGACCTAACTATGGCTACACCTTC
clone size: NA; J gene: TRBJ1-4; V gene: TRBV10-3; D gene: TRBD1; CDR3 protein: CATMGTGGAGEKLFF; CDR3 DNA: TGTGCCACCATGGGGACAGGGGGCGCGGGTGAAAAACTGTTTTTT
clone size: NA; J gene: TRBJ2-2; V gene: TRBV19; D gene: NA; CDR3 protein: CASSIGGNLGELFF; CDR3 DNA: TGTGCCAGTAGTATAGGCGGAAATCTAGGGGAGCTGTTTTTT
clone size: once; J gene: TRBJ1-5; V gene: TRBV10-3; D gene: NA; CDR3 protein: CAISARPTYGEPQHF; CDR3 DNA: TGTGCCATCAGTGCTAGGCCAACATATGGGGAGCCCCAGCATTTT
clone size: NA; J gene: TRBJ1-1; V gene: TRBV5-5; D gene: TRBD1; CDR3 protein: CASSLAGRGPGVSKDTEAFF; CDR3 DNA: TGTGCCAGCAGCTTGGCGGGCAGGGGGCCAGGGGTATCCAAAGACACTGAAGCTTTCTTT
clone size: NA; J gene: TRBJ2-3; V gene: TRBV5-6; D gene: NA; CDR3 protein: CASRPRIRDTQYF; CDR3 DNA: TGTGCCAGCCGCCCACGGATTCGGGATACGCAGTATTTT
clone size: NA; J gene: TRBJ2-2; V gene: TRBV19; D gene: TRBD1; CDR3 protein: CASSSRQGNTGELFF; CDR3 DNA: TGTGCCAGTAGTTCCAGACAGGGGAACACCGGGGAGCTGTTTTTT
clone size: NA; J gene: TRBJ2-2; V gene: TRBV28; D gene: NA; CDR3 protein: CASSLIMNTGELFF; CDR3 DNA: TGTGCCAGCAGTTTAATAATGAACACCGGGGAGCTGTTTTTT
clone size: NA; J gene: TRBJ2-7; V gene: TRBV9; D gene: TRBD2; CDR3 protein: CASSVDYGGDEQYF; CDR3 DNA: TGTGCCAGCAGCGTAGACTATGGGGGGGATGAGCAGTACTTC
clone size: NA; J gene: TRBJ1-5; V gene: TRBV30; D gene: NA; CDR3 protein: CAWSSAGRNQPQHF; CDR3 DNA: TGTGCCTGGAGCTCCGCCGGGCGCAATCAGCCCCAGCATTTT
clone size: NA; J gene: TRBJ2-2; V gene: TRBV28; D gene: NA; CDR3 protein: CASSLGGGAGTGELFF; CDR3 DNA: TGTGCCAGCAGTTTGGGAGGGGGCGCGGGCACCGGGGAGCTGTTTTTT
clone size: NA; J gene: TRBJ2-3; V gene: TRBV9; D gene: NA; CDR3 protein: CASSAPGDTQYF; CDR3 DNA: TGTGCCAGCAGCGCGCCAGGTGATACGCAGTATTTT
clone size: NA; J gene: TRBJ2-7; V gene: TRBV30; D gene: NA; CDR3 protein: CAWSASGYEQYF; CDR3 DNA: TGTGCCTGGAGTGCTAGTGGGTACGAGCAGTACTTC
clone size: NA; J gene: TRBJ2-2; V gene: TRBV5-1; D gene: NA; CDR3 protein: CASSPNTGELFF; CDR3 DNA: TGCGCCAGCAGCCCGAACACCGGGGAGCTGTTTTTT
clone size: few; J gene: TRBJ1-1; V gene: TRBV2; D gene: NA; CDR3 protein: CASSADTPTVEAFF; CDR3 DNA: TGTGCCAGCAGTGCCGACACCCCCACGGTTGAAGCTTTCTTT
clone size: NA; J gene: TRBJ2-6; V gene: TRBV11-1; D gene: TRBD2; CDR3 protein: CASSLTSGRASGANVLTF; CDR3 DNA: TGTGCCAGCAGCCTGACTAGCGGGAGGGCCTCTGGGGCCAACGTCCTGACTTTC
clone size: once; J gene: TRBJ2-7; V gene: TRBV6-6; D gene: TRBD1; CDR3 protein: CASSDGQGRREQYF; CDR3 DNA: TGTGCCAGCAGTGACGGACAGGGAAGGAGGGAGCAGTACTTC
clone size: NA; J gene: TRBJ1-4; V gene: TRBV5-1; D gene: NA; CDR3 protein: CASSLIGWRTTNEKLFF; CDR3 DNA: TGCGCCAGCAGCTTGATAGGTTGGCGGACAACTAATGAAAAACTGTTTTTT
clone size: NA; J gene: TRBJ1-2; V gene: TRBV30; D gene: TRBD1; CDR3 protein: CAWSPGQGHYGYTF; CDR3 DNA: TGTGCCTGGAGTCCCGGACAGGGTCACTATGGCTACACCTTC
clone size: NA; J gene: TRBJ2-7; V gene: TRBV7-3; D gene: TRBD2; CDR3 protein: CASSLAPTSGRGYEQYF; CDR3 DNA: TGTGCCAGCAGCTTAGCCCCGACTAGCGGGAGAGGTTACGAGCAGTACTTC
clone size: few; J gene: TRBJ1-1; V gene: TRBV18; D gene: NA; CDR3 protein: CASSTRSDNTEAFF; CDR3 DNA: TGTGCCAGCTCCACCAGATCGGATAACACTGAAGCTTTCTTT
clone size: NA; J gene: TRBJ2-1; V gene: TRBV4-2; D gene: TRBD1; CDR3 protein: CASSRHRGQDEQFF; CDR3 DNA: TGTGCCAGCAGCCGTCACAGGGGGCAGGATGAGCAGTTCTTC
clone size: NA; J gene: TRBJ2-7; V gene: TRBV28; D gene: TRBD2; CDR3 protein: CASSLLLAGGSYEQYF; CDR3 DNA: TGTGCCAGCAGTTTACTCCTAGCGGGAGGGTCCTACGAGCAGTACTTC
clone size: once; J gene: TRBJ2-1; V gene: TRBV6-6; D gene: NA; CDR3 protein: CASRFPGLQANEQFF; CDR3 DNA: TGTGCCAGCAGATTCCCGGGACTCCAGGCGAATGAGCAGTTCTTC
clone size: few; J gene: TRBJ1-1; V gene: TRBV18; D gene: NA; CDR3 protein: CASSQPVGTEAFF; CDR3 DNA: TGTGCCAGCTCACAACCAGTAGGCACTGAAGCTTTCTTT
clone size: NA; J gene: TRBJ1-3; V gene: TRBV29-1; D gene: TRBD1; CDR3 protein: CSVEDRETGNTIYF; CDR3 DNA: TGCAGCGTCGAAGACAGGGAAACTGGAAACACCATATATTTT
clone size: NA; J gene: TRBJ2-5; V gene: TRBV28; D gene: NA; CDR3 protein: CASSYLAAETQYF; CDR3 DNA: TGTGCCAGCAGTTATCTAGCAGCGGAGACCCAGTACTTC
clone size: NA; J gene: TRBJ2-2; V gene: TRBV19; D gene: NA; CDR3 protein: CASCDQGGWTGELFF; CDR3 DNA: TGTGCCAGTTGCGATCAGGGCGGATGGACCGGGGAGCTGTTTTTT
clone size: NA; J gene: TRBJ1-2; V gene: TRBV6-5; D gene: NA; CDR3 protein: CASSYSMGPMSGYTF; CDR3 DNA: TGTGCCAGCAGTTACTCGATGGGGCCTATGTCAGGCTACACCTTC
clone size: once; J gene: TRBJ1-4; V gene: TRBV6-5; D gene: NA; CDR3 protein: CASSYSSRSTNEKLFF; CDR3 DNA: TGTGCCAGCAGTTACTCGTCACGGTCAACTAATGAAAAACTGTTTTTT
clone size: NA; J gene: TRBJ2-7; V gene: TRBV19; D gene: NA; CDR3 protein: CASSRDNWSYEQYF; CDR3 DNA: TGTGCCAGTAGTAGGGACAACTGGTCCTACGAGCAGTACTTC
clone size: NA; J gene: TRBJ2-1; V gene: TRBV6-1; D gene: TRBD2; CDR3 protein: CASSEDRNRGLAGVHEQFF; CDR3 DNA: TGTGCCAGCAGTGAAGACAGGAACCGGGGACTAGCGGGCGTACATGAGCAGTTCTTC
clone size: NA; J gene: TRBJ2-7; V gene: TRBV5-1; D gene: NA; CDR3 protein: CASSKAEGAGQYF; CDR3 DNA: TGCGCCAGCAGTAAGGCGGAAGGGGCAGGGCAGTACTTC
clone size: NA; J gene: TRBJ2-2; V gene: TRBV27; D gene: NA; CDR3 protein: CASSPKGRTGELFF; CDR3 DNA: TGTGCCAGCAGTCCCAAAGGGCGGACCGGGGAGCTGTTTTTT
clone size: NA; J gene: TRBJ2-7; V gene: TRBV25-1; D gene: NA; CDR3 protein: CASTESTQVTTEQYF; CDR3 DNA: TGTGCCAGCACTGAATCCACGCAGGTGACCACCGAGCAGTACTTC